A selection of T cell receptor beta chains follows, all from one sample in a study of T cell responses to AZD1222 COVID-19 vaccine. The method was immunoSEQ multiplex PCR; TCRdb's version includes in-frame clones alone and lacks a portion of them. The sample shows under 130,000 clones, 92% of them seen only once. The sample here was peripheral blood, taken on day 0 of AZD1222 vaccination. These receptors came from an adult in good health. The CDR3 runs from the conserved cysteine through the conserved F or W. The order of the fields is D gene, V gene, clone size, J gene, CDR3 DNA, CDR3 protein. A D gene is named only where the DNA matches it firmly. Only part of the rows carry a size: once, few, many, or a class if the clone is expanded.

-	TRBV19	-	TRBJ1-4	TGTGCCAGTAGAGTTTGGGCTAAGCAGACTAATGAAAAACTGTTTTTT	CASRVWAKQTNEKLFF
-	TRBV28	-	TRBJ2-3	TGTGCCAGCAGCGGGGGGCGCCGCACAGATACGCAGTATTTT	CASSGGRRTDTQYF
TRBD1	TRBV5-1	-	TRBJ1-2	TGCGCCAGCAGCCGTGGACAGGACGTTAGCTATGGCTACACCTTC	CASSRGQDVSYGYTF
-	TRBV12-3/TRBV12-4	-	TRBJ1-2	TGTGCCAGCAGTTTAAGTGCCCCAGGGGGCTACACCTTC	CASSLSAPGGYTF
-	TRBV27	-	TRBJ2-1	TGTGCCAGCAGTTTGAACGGACAGCCCTACAATGAGCAGTTCTTC	CASSLNGQPYNEQFF
-	TRBV12-5	-	TRBJ1-1	TGTGCTAGTGTCCCACCGTCGAACACTGAAGCTTTCTTT	CASVPPSNTEAFF
-	TRBV18	once	TRBJ2-3	TGTGCCAGCTCACTAGTGCGGAGCACAGATACGCAGTATTTT	CASSLVRSTDTQYF
-	TRBV30	-	TRBJ2-7	TGTGCCTGCCTCCCCAACAAGGGCCCCTACGAGCAGTACTTC	CACLPNKGPYEQYF
-	TRBV6-2/TRBV6-3	-	TRBJ2-2	TGTGCCAGCAGTTACCAGTCCGGGTCCTTCCGCGGGGAGCTGTTTTTT	CASSYQSGSFRGELFF
-	TRBV18	-	TRBJ1-1	TGTGCCAGCTCACCATTTATTGGGCCGAACACTGAAGCTTTCTTT	CASSPFIGPNTEAFF
TRBD2	TRBV10-3	once	TRBJ2-1	TGTGCCATCAGTGGGATAGCGGGAGATCGGCAGTTCTTC	CAISGIAGDRQFF
-	TRBV19	-	TRBJ2-5	TGTGCCAGTAGTATCCGGGAGACCCAGTACTTC	CASSIRETQYF
-	TRBV11-2	-	TRBJ2-3	TGTGCCAGCAGCTTATCGGGGGCCATCACAGATACGCAGTATTTT	CASSLSGAITDTQYF
-	TRBV5-1	-	TRBJ2-2	TGCGCCAGCAGCGGTTGGGGGGCTCAGTTGAAGACCGGGGAGCTGTTTTTT	CASSGWGAQLKTGELFF
-	TRBV7-9	-	TRBJ2-7	TGTGCCAGCAGCTTTCAGGGCGTCCTGGGCGAGCAGTACTTC	CASSFQGVLGEQYF
TRBD2	TRBV7-8	-	TRBJ2-7	TGTGCCAGCAGCCGTGGGGGGGACTACGAGCAGTACTTC	CASSRGGDYEQYF
TRBD1	TRBV19	-	TRBJ1-1	TGTGCCAGTAGTACCCGACAGGGAGGTGACACTGAAGCTTTCTTT	CASSTRQGGDTEAFF
-	TRBV6-5	once	TRBJ1-5	TGTGCCAGCAGTTACCCACAGGGAAGGGATCAGCCCCAGCATTTT	CASSYPQGRDQPQHF